The 12 T cell receptor beta chains listed next were all sequenced from one sample in a study of blood T cell repertoires in COVID-19. Measured with immunoSEQ multiplex PCR; TCRdb has only the in-frame clones, and not every one. The sample carries 78,000 or so clones, roughly 82% recorded once. The sequencing sample was made of peripheral blood. The receptors shown here come from an elderly man with acute or convalescent COVID-19.

The J gene is TRBJ1-1, the V gene TRBV2; D is possibly TRBD1 (5 bases). The CDR3 consists of 15 residues. From germline, CDR1 is SNHLY and CDR2 FYNNEI. The V gene lost 8 bases and the J gene lost 3 bases, with 19 bases spanning the gap. The CDR3 nucleotides are TGTGCCAGCCGAAGGTGGGGGGACGGGTACACTGAAGCTTTCTTT. It specifies CASRRWGDGYTEAFF.

The J gene is TRBJ2-1, the V gene TRBV18; TRBD2 aligns across 9 bases. Germline lookup yields CDR1 KGHSH and CDR2 LQKENI. J lost 5 bases, V lost 3 bases, and 11 bases had no gene match. The CDR3 is made up of 17 amino acids. The CDR3 DNA reads TGTGCCAGCTCACCCAGAATTATAGCGGGGGAGAACAATGAGCAGTTCTTC. This encodes CASSPRIIAGENNEQFF.

This chain links TRBV5-1 with TRBJ2-5; 8 positions match TRBD1. With 3 bases clipped from V and 4 bases from J, the junction kept 8 bases outside the gene matches. Germline V gives CDR1 SGHRS, CDR2 YFSETQ. This CDR3 is built from 15 residues. CDR3 region: CASSSLDRGGETQYF. In DNA form, the CDR3 reads TGCGCCAGCAGCTCCCTCGACAGGGGTGGAGAGACCCAGTACTTC.

In its sample, this clone ranks as medium-sized (0.01 to 0.1%). The CDR3 protein is CASRKQGLYGYTF. The CDR3 region has the DNA TGTGCCAGTAGAAAACAGGGGCTCTATGGCTACACCTTC. The chain links TRBV19 to TRBJ1-2; 7 bases align to TRBD1. This CDR3 spans 13 amino acids. The V gene end was trimmed by 6 bases and the J gene end by 4 bases; junction bases not matched to a gene: 5. Looked up from germline, CDR1 is LNHDA and CDR2 is SQIVND (reference sequence).

The chain recombines TRBV10-3 with TRBJ1-4; D gene ambiguous. Trimming took 7 bases from V and 8 from J, leaving 14 bases between them. The germline V gene has CDR1 ENHRY and CDR2 SYGVKD. There are 13 residues in the CDR3. The CDR3 bases are TGTGCCATCAAGGGAGACGAACGGGAAAAACTGTTTTTT. Residues: CAIKGDEREKLFF.

The chain joins TRBV7-3 to TRBJ1-1; 7 bases agree with TRBD1. Germline V CDR1 and CDR2: SGHTA, FQGTGA. The CDR3 has 14 residues. V lost 3 bases and J lost 4; bases outside the gene matches: 5. CDR3 protein: CASSLRGLSTEAFF. Here the CDR3 DNA reads TGTGCCAGCAGCTTGAGGGGGCTGAGCACTGAAGCTTTCTTT.

The chain couples TRBV3-1 (or the pseudogene TRBV3-2) to TRBJ1-6; D perhaps matches TRBD1 (6 bases). Trimming pared 0 bases from V and 3 bases from J, leaving 9 bases between. The CDR3 contains 16 residues. Germline values: CDR1 LGHDT, CDR2 YNNKEL (reference sequence). The CDR3, as DNA: TGTGCCAGCAGCCAAGATGGACAGCTCTATAATTCACCCCTCCACTTT. It encodes CASSQDGQLYNSPLHF.

V is TRBV7-9 and J is TRBJ2-1, with TRBD2 as a possible D gene (5 bases). The V end lost 5 bases, the J end lost 3 bases, and 8 bases lay between the germline ends. Germline CDR1 is SEHNR and CDR2 is FQNEAQ (reference sequence). The CDR3 is made up of 13 amino acids. The chain's CDR3 is CASSGRDYNEQFF. CDR3 DNA: TGTGCCAGCAGCGGCCGGGACTACAATGAGCAGTTCTTC.

This chain connects TRBV6-5 to TRBJ2-7; 8 nucleotides agree with TRBD2. The germline V gene has CDR1 MNHEY and CDR2 SVGAGI. The CDR3 is 12 amino acids. Trimming removed 7 bases from V and 4 bases from J; junction bases left unmatched: 3. Written as DNA, the CDR3 is TGTGCCAGCACGGGGGGGCGGTACGAGCAGTACTTC. This codes for CASTGGRYEQYF.

The chain recombines TRBV30 with TRBJ2-7; a weak D match, TRBD2 (5 bases). This CDR3 is 14 amino acids long. CDR1 and CDR2 from the germline V gene are GTSNPN and SVGIG (reference sequence). V lost 6 bases, J lost 4 bases, and 19 bases lay in between. The CDR3 spells CACGGRGITYEQYF. The CDR3 coding sequence is TGTGCCTGCGGAGGACGGGGAATCACATACGAGCAGTACTTC. Drawing the rest from reference TRBV30 and TRBJ2-7, the complete variable domain is SQTIHQWPATLVQPVGSPLSLECTVEGTSNPNLYWYRQAAGRGLQLLFYSVGIGQISSEVPQNLSASRPQDRQFILSSKKLLLSDSGFYLCACGGRGITYEQYFGPGTRLTVT.

This chain uses TRBV5-1 with TRBJ2-1; 7 bases are shared with TRBD1. J gave up 0 bases and V 2 bases, and 8 bases lay outside the gene matches. Germline CDR1 is SGHRS and CDR2 is YFSETQ. The CDR3 extends over 17 amino acids. The CDR3 nucleotides are TGCGCCAGCAGCTTAAGTCCGGGACAGAGCTCCTACAATGAGCAGTTCTTC. Translated: CASSLSPGQSSYNEQFF.

The gene calls are TRBV5-1 and TRBJ1-5, with 7 bases identical to TRBD1. Germline CDR1 SGHRS, CDR2 YFSETQ. J was trimmed by 2 bases and V by 4 bases; bases with no gene match: 9. The CDR3 loop spans 16 amino acids. The CDR3 nucleotides read TGCGCCAGCAGCAAGGGGGCCGGTAGCGGCAATCAGCCCCAGCATTTT. It yields the protein CASSKGAGSGNQPQHF.